Below, one T cell receptor beta chain is given with its context. This entry belongs to a study of cytomegalovirus exposure and HLA in healthy donors. Germline CDR1 and CDR2: MDHEN and SYDVKM. Trimming at V came to 9 bases and at J to 4 bases, leaving 7 bases not matched to a gene. CDR3 size: 15 residues. PCR involved 60 Vbeta and 13 Jbeta primers. Clones were read by immunoSEQ multiplex PCR, and TCRdb kept only the in-frame ones, dropping some. Of about 200,000 clones listed, 75% to 85% are singletons. Sequenced: PBMCs. The genes are TRBV28 and TRBJ1-6; 9 bases line up with TRBD1. This clonotype was obtained from a woman in her fifties or sixties in good health and CMV-seropositive. In nucleotides, the CDR3 is TGTGCCAGTGCGGACAGGGGTTGGTATAATTCACCCCTCCACTTT. Translation gives CASADRGWYNSPLHF.